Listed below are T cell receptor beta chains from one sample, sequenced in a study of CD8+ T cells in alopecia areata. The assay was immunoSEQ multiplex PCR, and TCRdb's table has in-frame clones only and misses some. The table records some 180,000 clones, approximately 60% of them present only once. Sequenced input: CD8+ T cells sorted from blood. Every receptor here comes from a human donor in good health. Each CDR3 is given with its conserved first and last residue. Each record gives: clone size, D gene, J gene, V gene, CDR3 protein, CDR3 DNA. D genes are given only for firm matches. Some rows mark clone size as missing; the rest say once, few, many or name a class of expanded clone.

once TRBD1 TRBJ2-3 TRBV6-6 CASFSDRDPTDTQYF TGTGCCAGCTTTTCAGACAGGGACCCCACAGATACGCAGTATTTT
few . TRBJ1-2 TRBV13 CASSLGQNYGYTF TGTGCCAGCAGCTTAGGACAGAACTATGGCTACACCTTC
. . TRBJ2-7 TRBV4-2 CASSQVGKNEQYF TGTGCCAGCAGCCAAGTTGGGAAGAACGAGCAGTACTTC
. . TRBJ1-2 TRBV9 CASSVDLGGYGYTF TGTGCCAGCAGCGTAGATTTGGGTGGGTATGGCTACACCTTC
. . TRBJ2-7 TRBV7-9 CASSETNYEQYF TGTGCCAGCAGCGAAACGAACTACGAGCAGTACTTC
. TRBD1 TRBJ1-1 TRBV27 CASGRPTGGWDTEAFF TGTGCCAGCGGACGCCCGACAGGGGGTTGGGACACTGAAGCTTTCTTT
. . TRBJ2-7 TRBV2 CASSERAGLRYEQYF TGTGCCAGCAGTGAAAGGGCAGGCCTTCGGTACGAGCAGTACTTC
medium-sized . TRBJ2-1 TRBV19 CATSTELSYNEQFF TGTGCCACCTCGACGGAACTCTCCTACAATGAGCAGTTCTTC
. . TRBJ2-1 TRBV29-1 CSAAGPNEQFF TGCAGCGCTGCGGGACCCAATGAGCAGTTCTTC
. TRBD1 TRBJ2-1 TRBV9 CASSVSWTGSHNEQFF TGTGCCAGCAGCGTATCTTGGACAGGATCTCACAATGAGCAGTTCTTC
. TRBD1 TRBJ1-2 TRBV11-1 CASSTPGQGNYGYTF TGTGCCAGCAGCACTCCGGGACAGGGGAACTATGGCTACACCTTC
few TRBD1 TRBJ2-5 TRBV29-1 CSVDGDSEETQYF TGCAGCGTTGACGGGGACAGTGAGGAGACCCAGTACTTC
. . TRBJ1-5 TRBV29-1 CSVQIGGTQPQHF TGCAGCGTTCAAATTGGTGGAACTCAGCCCCAGCATTTT
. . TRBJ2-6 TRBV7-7 CASSSRPDGISGANVLTF TGTGCCAGCAGCTCCCGGCCGGACGGGATCTCTGGGGCCAACGTCCTGACTTTC
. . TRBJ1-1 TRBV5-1 CATKGTNTEAFF TGCGCCACAAAAGGGACGAACACTGAAGCTTTCTTT
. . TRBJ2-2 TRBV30 CATGPLNTGELFF TGTGCTACAGGGCCCCTAAACACCGGGGAGCTGTTTTTT
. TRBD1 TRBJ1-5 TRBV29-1 CSVETTGTGNQPQHF TGCAGCGTTGAGACGACAGGGACAGGCAATCAGCCCCAGCATTTT
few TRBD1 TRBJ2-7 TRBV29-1 CSVTELRDRGNYEQYF TGCAGCGTTACTGAACTGCGGGACAGGGGAAATTACGAGCAGTACTTC
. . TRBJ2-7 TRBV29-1 CSVTGNSGEQYF TGCAGCGTCACAGGGAATAGCGGCGAGCAGTACTTC
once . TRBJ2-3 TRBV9 CASSVAQAADTQYF TGTGCCAGCAGCGTAGCGCAGGCTGCAGATACGCAGTATTTT
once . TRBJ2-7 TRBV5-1 CASSLGVRRDEQYF TGCGCCAGCAGCTTGGGAGTCAGGCGCGACGAGCAGTACTTC
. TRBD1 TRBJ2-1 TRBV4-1 CASSQDVGRGSEQFF TGCGCCAGCAGCCAAGACGTAGGCAGGGGGTCGGAGCAGTTCTTC
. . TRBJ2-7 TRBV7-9 CASSVGQEQYF TGTGCCAGCAGCGTCGGACAGGAGCAGTACTTC
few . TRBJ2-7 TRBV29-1 CSVVFRDTSYEQYF TGCAGCGTTGTATTCCGGGACACCTCCTACGAGCAGTACTTC
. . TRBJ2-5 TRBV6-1 CASSEMEEGQETQYF TGTGCCAGCAGTGAAATGGAAGAGGGTCAAGAGACCCAGTACTTC
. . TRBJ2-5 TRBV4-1 CASSQDQETQYF TGCGCCAGCAGCCAAGATCAGGAGACCCAGTACTTC
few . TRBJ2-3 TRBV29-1 CSVERGNTQYF TGCAGCGTTGAGAGGGGGAATACGCAGTATTTT
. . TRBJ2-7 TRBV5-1 CASRHPRRTYEQYF TGCGCCAGCAGGCACCCCAGGCGGACCTACGAGCAGTACTTC
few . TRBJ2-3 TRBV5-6 CASSKGPDGRTQYF TGTGCCAGCAGCAAGGGTCCCGATGGTAGGACGCAGTATTTT
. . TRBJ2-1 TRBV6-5 CASSYSTAPGYNEQFF TGTGCCAGCAGTTACTCTACAGCCCCGGGCTACAATGAGCAGTTCTTC
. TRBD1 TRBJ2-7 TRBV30 CAWSPTIINRGPTYEQYF TGTGCCTGGAGTCCGACTATCATAAACAGGGGGCCAACCTACGAGCAGTACTTC
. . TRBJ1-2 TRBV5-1 CASSPGPGADGDYGYTF TGCGCCAGCAGCCCGGGGCCGGGAGCCGACGGTGACTATGGCTACACCTTC
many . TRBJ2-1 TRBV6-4 CASSDSERGAINEQFF TGTGCCAGCAGTGACTCGGAGAGGGGGGCAATCAATGAGCAGTTCTTC
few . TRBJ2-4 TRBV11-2 CASSLGGVGIQYF TGTGCCAGCAGCTTGGGGGGAGTCGGCATTCAGTACTTC
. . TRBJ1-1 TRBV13 CASSHRGNTEAFF TGTGCCAGCAGCCATCGGGGGAACACTGAAGCTTTCTTT
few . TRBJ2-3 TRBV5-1 CASSLVGGATDTQYF TGCGCCAGCAGCTTGGTTGGGGGGGCAACAGATACGCAGTATTTT
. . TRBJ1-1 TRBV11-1 CASSLRATEAFF TGTGCCAGCAGCTTAAGGGCGACTGAAGCTTTCTTT
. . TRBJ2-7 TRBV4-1 CASSQVQGSKGEQYF TGCGCCAGCAGCCAAGTTCAAGGGTCCAAGGGCGAGCAGTACTTC
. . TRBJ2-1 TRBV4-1 CASSQASGLSYNEQFF TGCGCCAGCAGCCAAGCGTCTGGGCTCTCCTACAATGAGCAGTTCTTC
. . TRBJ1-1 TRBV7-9 CASTNWLGYMNTEAFF TGTGCCAGCACCAATTGGCTAGGTTACATGAACACTGAAGCTTTCTTT
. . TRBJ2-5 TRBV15 CATSRDLTGVETQYF TGTGCCACCAGCAGAGATCTAACGGGGGTGGAGACCCAGTACTTC
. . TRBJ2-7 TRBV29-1 CSVEGGSGGAGYEQYF TGCAGCGTTGAAGGTGGTAGTGGGGGGGCAGGCTACGAGCAGTACTTC
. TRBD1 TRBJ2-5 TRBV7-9 CASSLAGQGRETQYF TGTGCCAGCAGCTTAGCGGGACAGGGGCGAGAGACCCAGTACTTC
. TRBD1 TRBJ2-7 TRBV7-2 CASSMTGGRSEQYF TGTGCCAGCAGCATGACAGGGGGGCGAAGCGAGCAGTACTTC
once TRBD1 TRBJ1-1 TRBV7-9 CASSSNRGANTEAFF TGTGCCAGCAGCTCCAACAGGGGTGCGAACACTGAAGCTTTCTTT